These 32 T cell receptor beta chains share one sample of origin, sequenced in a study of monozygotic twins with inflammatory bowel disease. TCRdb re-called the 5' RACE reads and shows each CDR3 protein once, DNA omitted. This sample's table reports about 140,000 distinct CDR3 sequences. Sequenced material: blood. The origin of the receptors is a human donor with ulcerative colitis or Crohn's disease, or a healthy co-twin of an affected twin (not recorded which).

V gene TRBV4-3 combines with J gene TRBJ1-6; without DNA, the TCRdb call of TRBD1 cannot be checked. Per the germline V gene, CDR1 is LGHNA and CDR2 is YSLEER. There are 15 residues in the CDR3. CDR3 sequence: CASSRGTRSNSPLHF.

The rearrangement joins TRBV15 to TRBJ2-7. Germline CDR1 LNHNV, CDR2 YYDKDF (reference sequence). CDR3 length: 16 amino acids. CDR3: CATSRDPTGSSYEQYF.

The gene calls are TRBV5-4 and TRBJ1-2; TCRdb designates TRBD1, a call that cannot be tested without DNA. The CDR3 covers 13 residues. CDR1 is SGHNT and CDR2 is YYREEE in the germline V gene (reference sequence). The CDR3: CASSFQGGDGYTF.

The CDR3 sequence: CSVVRGPGTEAFF. The V and J genes are TRBV29-1 and TRBJ1-1; TCRdb's assignment of TRBD1 cannot be checked, as there is no DNA. The germline V gene has CDR1 SQVTM and CDR2 ANQGSEA. The CDR3 extends over 13 amino acids.

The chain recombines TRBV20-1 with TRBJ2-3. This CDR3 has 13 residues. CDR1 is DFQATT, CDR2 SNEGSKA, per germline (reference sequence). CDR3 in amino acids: CSARDRLTDTQYF.

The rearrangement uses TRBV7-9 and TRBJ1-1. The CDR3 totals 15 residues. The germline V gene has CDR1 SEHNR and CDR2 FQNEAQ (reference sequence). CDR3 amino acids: CASSLRSGRSTEAFF.

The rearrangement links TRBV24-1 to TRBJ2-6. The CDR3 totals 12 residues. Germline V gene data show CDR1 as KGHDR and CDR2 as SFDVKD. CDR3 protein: CATSRGANVLTF.

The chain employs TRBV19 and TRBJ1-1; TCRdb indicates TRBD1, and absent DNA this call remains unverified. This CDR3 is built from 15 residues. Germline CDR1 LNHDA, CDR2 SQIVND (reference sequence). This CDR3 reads CASGTLTGENTEAFF.

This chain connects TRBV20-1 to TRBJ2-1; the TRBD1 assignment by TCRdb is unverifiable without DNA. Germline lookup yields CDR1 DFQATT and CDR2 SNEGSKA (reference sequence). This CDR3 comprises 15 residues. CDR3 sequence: CSARAPGSVGDEQFF.

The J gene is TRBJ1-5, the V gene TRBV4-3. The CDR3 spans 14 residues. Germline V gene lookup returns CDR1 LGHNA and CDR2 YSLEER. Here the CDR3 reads CASSQDWSDQPQHF.

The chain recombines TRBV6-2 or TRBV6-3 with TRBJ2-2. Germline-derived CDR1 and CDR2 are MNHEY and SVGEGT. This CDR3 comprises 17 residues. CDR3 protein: CASRSSPPVRNTGELFF.

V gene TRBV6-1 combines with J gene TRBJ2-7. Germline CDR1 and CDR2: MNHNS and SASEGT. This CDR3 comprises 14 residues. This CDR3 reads CASSDPRTTYEQYF.

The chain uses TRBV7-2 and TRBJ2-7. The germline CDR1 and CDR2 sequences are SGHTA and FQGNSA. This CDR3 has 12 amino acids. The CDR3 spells CASSLPYYEQYF. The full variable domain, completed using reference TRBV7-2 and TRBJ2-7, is GAGVSQSPSNKVTEKGKDVELRCDPISGHTALYWYRQSLGQGLEFLIYFQGNSAPDKSGLPSDRFSAERTGGSVSTLTIQRTQQEDSAVYLCASSLPYYEQYFGPGTRLTVT.

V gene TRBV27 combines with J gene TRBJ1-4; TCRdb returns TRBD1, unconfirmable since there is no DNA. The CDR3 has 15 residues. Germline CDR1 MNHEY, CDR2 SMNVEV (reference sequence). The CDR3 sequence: CASSFVGASNEKLFF. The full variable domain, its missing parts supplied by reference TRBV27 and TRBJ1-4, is EAQVTQNPRYLITVTGKKLTVTCSQNMNHEYMSWYRQDPGLGLRQIYYSMNVEVTDKGDVPEGYKVSRKEKRNFPLILESPSPNQTSLYFCASSFVGASNEKLFFGSGTQLSVL.

The chain's CDR3 is CASSPGQGAGAKNIQYF. The chain links TRBV3-1 to TRBJ2-4; TCRdb names TRBD1, which stays unverified in the absence of DNA. The CDR3 totals 17 residues. Germline-derived CDR1 and CDR2 are LGHDT and YNNKEL (reference sequence). The complete variable domain, with remaining parts taken from reference TRBV3-1 and TRBJ2-4, reads DTAVSQTPKYLVTQMGNDKSIKCEQNLGHDTMYWYKQDSKKFLKIMFSYNNKELIINETVPNRFSPKSPDKAHLNLHINSLELGDSAVYFCASSPGQGAGAKNIQYFGAGTRLSVL.

The CDR3: CASGLATTDTQYF. This chain uses TRBV12-5 with TRBJ2-3; TCRdb designates TRBD2, a call that cannot be tested without DNA. Looked up from germline, CDR1 is LGHNT and CDR2 is FRNRAP. The CDR3 runs to 13 residues.

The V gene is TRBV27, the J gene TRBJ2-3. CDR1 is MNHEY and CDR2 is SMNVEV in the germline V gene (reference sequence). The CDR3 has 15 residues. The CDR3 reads CASSPVGPSTDTQYF.

This CDR3 is CSARRGSGGSYEQYF. The chain uses TRBV20-1 and TRBJ2-7; the TRBD2 assignment by TCRdb is unverifiable without DNA. Germline V gives CDR1 DFQATT, CDR2 SNEGSKA (reference sequence). The CDR3 totals 15 residues.

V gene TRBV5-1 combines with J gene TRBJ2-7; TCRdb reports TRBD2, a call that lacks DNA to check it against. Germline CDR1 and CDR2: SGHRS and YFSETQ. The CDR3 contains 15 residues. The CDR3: CASSPQRGRSYEQYF.

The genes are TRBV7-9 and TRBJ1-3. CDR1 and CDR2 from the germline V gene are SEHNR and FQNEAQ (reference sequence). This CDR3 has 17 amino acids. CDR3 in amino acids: CASSQRRVIGSGNTIYF.

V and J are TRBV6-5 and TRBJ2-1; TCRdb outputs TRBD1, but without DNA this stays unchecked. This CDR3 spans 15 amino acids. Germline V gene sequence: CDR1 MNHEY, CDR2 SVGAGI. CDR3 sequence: CASSYWGGLGNEQFF.

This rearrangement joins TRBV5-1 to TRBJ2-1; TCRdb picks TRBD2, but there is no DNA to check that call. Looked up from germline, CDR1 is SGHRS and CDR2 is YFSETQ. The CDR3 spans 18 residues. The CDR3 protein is CASSLVRSASGSYNEQFF.

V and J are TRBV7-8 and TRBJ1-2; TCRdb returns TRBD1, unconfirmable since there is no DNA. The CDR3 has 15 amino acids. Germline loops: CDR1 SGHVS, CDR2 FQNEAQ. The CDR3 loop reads CASSLLGRSNYGYTF.

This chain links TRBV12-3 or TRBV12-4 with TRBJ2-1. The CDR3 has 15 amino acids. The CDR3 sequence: CASSFPLTMYNEQFF.

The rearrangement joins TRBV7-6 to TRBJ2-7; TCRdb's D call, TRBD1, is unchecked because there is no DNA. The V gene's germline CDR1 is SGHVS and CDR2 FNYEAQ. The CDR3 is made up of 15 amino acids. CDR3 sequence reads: CASSLGIDSFYEQYF. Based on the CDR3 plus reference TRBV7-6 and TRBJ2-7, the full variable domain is GAGVSQSPRYKVTKRGQDVALRCDPISGHVSLYWYRQALGQGPEFLTYFNYEAQQDKSGLPNDRFSAERPEGSISTLTIQRTEQRDSAMYRCASSLGIDSFYEQYFGPGTRLTVT.

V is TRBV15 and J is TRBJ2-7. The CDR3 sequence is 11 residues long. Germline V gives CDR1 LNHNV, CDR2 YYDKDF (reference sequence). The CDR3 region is CATSRGYEQYF.

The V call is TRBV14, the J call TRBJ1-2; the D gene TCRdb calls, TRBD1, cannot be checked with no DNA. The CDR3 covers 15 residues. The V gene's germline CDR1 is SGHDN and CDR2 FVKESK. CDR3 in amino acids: CASSQEEGFFYGYTF.

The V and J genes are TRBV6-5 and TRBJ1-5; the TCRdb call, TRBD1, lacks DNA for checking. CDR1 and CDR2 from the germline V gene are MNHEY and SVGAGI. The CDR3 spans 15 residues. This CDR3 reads CASSYSQGASWPQHF.

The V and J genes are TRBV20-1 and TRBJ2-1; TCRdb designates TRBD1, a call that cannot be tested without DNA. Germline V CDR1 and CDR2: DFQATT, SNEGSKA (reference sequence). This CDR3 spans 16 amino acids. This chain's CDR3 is CSASPLGQAGSSKQFF.

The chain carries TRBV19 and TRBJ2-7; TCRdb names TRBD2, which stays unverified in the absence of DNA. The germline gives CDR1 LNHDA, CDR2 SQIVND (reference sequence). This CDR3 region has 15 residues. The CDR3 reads CASSIVAAGTYEQYF.

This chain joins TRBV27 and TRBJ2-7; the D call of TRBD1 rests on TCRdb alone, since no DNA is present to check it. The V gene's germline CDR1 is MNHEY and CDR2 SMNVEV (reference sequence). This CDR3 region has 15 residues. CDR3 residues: CASSLFGTGTYEQYF.

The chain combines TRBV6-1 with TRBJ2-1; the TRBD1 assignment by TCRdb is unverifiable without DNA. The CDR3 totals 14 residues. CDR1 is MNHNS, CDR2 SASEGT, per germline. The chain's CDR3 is CASSDRGRVNEQFF.